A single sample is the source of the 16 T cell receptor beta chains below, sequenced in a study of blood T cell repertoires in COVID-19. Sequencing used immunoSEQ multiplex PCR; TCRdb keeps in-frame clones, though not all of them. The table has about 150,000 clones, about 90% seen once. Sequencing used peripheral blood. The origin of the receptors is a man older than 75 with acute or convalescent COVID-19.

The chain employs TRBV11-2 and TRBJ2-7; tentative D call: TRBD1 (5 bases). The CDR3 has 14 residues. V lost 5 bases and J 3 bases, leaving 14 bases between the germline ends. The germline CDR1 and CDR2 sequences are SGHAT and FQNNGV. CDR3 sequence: CASSRGHRIYEQYF. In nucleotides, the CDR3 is TGTGCCAGCAGCCGAGGACATAGGATCTACGAGCAGTACTTC. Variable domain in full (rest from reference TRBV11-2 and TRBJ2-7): EAGVAQSPRYKIIEKRQSVAFWCNPISGHATLYWYQQILGQGPKLLIQFQNNGVVDDSQLPKDRFSAERLKGVDSTLKIQPAKLEDSAVYLCASSRGHRIYEQYFGPGTRLTVT.

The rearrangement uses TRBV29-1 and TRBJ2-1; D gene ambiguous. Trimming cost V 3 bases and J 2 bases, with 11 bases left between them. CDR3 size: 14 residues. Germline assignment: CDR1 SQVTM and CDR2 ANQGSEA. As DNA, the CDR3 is TGCAGCGTTGATGGCCTAGGCACCTACAATGAGCAGTTCTTC. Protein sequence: CSVDGLGTYNEQFF.

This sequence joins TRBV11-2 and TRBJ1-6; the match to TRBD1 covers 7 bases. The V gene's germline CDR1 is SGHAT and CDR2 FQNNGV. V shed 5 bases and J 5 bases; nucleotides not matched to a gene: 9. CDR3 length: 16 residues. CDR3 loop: CASSPTLGQNNSPLHF. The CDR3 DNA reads TGTGCCAGCAGCCCAACGTTGGGACAGAATAATTCACCCCTCCACTTT.

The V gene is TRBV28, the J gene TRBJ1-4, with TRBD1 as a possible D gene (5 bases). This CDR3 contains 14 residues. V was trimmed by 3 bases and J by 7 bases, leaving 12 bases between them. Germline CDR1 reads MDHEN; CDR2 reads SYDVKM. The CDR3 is CASSFGGVFEKLFF. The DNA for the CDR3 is TGTGCCAGCAGTTTTGGAGGGGTGTTTGAAAAACTGTTTTTT.

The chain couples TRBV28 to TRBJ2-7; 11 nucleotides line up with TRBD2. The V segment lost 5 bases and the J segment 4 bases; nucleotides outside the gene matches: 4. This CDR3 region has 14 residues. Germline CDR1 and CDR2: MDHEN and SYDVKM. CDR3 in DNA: TGTGCCAGCAGTGAACTAGCGGGAGTGTACGAGCAGTACTTC. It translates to CASSELAGVYEQYF.

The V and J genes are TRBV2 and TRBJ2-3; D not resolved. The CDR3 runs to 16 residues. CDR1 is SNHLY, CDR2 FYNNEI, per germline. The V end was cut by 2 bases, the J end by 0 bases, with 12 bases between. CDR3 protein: CASSESSARSTDTQYF. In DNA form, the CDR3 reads TGTGCCAGCAGTGAAAGCAGCGCGCGTAGCACAGATACGCAGTATTTT.

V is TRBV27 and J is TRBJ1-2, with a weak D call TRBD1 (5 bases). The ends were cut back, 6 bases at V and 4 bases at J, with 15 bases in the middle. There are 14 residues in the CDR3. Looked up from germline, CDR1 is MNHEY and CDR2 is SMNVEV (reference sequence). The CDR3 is CASSPGTFSYGYTF. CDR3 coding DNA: TGTGCCAGCAGCCCAGGGACTTTCAGCTATGGCTACACCTTC.

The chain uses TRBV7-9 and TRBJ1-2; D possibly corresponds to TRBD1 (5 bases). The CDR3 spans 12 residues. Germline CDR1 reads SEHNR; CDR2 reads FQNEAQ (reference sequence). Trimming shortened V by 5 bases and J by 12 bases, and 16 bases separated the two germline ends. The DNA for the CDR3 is TGTGCCAGCAGCACGGGACTTTTTGGGAACACCTTC. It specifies CASSTGLFGNTF.

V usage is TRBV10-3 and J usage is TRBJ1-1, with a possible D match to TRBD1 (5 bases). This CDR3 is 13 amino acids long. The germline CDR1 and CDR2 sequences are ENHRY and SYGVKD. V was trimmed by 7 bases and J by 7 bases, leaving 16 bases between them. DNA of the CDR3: TGTGCCATCACAACGGGGGAGGGAAGTGAAGCTTTCTTT. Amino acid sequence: CAITTGEGSEAFF.

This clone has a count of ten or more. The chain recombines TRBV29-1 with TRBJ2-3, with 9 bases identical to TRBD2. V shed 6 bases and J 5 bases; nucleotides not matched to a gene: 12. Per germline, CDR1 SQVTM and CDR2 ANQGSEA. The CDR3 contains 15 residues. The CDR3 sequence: CSVEGSGSRIDTQYF. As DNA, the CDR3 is TGCAGCGTGGAGGGTAGCGGGAGCCGAATAGATACGCAGTATTTT.

The CDR3 sequence is CASSLGGAVSYEQYF. The DNA for the CDR3 is TGTGCCAGCAGCCTCGGGGGGGCCGTCTCCTACGAGCAGTACTTC. This chain joins TRBV3-1 (or the pseudogene TRBV3-2) and TRBJ2-7, with TRBD2 identical over 8 bases. CDR3 size: 15 residues. Germline values: CDR1 LGHDT, CDR2 YNNKEL (reference sequence). The junction had 5 bases not matched to a gene; V was cut back by 4 bases and J by 0 bases.

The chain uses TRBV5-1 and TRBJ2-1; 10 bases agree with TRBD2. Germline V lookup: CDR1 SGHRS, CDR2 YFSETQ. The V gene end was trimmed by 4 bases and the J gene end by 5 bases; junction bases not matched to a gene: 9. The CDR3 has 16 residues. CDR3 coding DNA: TGCGCCAGCAGCCCGAGACTAGCGGGTTCCCACAATGAGCAGTTCTTC. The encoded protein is CASSPRLAGSHNEQFF.

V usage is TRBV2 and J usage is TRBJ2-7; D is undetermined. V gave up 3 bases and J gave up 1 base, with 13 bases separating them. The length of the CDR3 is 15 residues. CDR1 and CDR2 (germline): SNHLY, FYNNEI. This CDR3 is CASSDGVLGSYEQYF. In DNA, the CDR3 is TGTGCCAGCAGTGACGGAGTCCTCGGGTCCTACGAGCAGTACTTC.

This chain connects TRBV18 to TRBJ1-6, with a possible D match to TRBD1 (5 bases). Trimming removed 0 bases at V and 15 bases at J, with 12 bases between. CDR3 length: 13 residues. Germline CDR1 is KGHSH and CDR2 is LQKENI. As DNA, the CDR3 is TGTGCCAGCTCACCACCCGCAGGGAGGTTCCTCCACTTT. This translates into CASSPPAGRFLHF.

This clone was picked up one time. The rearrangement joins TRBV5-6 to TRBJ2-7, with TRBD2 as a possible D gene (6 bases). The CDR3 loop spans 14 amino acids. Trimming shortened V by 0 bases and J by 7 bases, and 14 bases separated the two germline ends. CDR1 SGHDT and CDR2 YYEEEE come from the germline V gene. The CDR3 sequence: CASSLVFGGGEQYF. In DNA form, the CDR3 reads TGTGCCAGCAGCTTGGTCTTCGGGGGAGGAGAGCAGTACTTC.

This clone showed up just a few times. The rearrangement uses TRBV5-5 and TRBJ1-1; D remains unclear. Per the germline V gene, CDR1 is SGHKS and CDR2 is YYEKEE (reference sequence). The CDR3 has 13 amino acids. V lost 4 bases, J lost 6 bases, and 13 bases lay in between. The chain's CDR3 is CASSLTAEAEAFF. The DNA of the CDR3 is TGTGCCAGCAGCCTGACGGCGGAAGCTGAAGCTTTCTTT.